What follows describes a single TCR beta chain. This sample was taken from a study of control samples from healthy donors and cancer patients. CDR1 and CDR2 from the germline V gene are SGHDT and YYEEEE. The CDR3 is 16 residues long. Trimming took 0 bases from V and 6 from J; bases not matched to a gene: 8. Profiling relied on immunoSEQ multiplex PCR, and the TCRdb table lists in-frame clones only, not all of them. Among roughly 160,000 clones, about 86% were seen once, and the ten largest hold approximately 4.9%. This TCR derives from a young woman in good health. The V call is TRBV5-6, the J call TRBJ2-7; 11 bases are a match to TRBD2. Sequenced material: blood. The CDR3 DNA follows: TGTGCCAGCAGCTTGGAAAGTCTAGCGGGAGGTGGCGAGCAGTACTTC. This gives the protein CASSLESLAGGGEQYF.